Included here is one T cell receptor beta chain sequence, with context. As originally analysed: The assay estimated nucleated cells by amplifying reference gene primers. The table came from immunoSEQ multiplex PCR; TCRdb's copy has only in-frame clones and leaves some out. V and J calls and clone size are those listed in that table; D and trimming were worked out from the DNA. This sample has tens of thousands of clones, with over 75% found just once. The sample is drawn from a study of blood T cell repertoires in COVID-19. Study background: Some COVID-19 samples were acute and others convalescent; all came from the United States, Italy and Spain. PBMCs, B-cell-depleted T cells, or T cells were the source of the cDNA or gDNA that made up the material.

Sequencing used peripheral blood. The receptor's source is a woman over 75 with acute or convalescent COVID-19.

The CDR3 sequence: CASSRPGHPDGYTF. The CDR3 DNA follows: TGTGCCAGCAGCAGGCCGGGACACCCGGATGGCTACACCTTC. The chain couples TRBV5-6 to TRBJ1-2, with D perhaps matching TRBD1 (6 bases). V lost 4 bases, J lost 6 bases, and 16 bases lay in between. The CDR3 loop spans 14 amino acids. CDR1 is SGHDT and CDR2 is YYEEEE in the germline V gene. Drawing the rest from reference TRBV5-6 and TRBJ1-2, the complete variable domain is DAGVTQSPTHLIKTRGQQVTLRCSPKSGHDTVSWYQQALGQGPQFIFQYYEEEERQRGNFPDRFSGHQFPNYSSELNVNALLLGDSALYLCASSRPGHPDGYTFGSGTRLTVV.